Listed here are 7 T cell receptor beta chains from one sample, sequenced in a study of regulatory T cells in long-lasting Graves disease. Researchers made TCR beta libraries by using iRepertoire HTBI primers and running Arm-PCR on CDR3 regions. TCRdb re-called the multiplex PCR reads through MiXCR, storing one row per CDR3 protein. This table holds some 250,000 distinct CDR3 sequences, 15% to 20% found once. Time point here: newly diagnosed GD, antithyroid drugs for less than 3 months. PBMC-extracted RNA yielded the TCR library. Separately, the same data were catalogued under a study of T cells in Graves' hyperthyroidism and ophthalmopathy.

The starting material was peripheral blood mononuclear cells (PBMCs), obtained at new diagnosis, from a patient treated with antithyroid drugs. These receptor sequences come from a woman aged 30 to 39 with Graves disease.

This clonotype was detected only a few times. This chain joins TRBV25-1 and TRBJ1-3; D uncertain. V was shortened by 1 base and J by 0 bases, with 10 bases between the two germline ends. The CDR3 totals 16 residues. CDR1 and CDR2 (germline): MGHDK, SYGVNS. The CDR3 reads CASSEFRRNSGNTIYF. DNA of the CDR3: TGTGCCAGCAGTGAATTTAGACGGAACTCTGGAAACACCATATATTTT.

The rearrangement uses TRBV5-5 and TRBJ2-7, with no clear D. The CDR3 is 10 residues long. Trimming removed 4 bases at V and 7 bases at J, with 6 bases between. The germline gives CDR1 SGHKS, CDR2 YYEKEE (reference sequence). The CDR3 spells CASSPVEQYF. As DNA, the CDR3 is TGTGCCAGCAGCCCGGTGGAGCAGTACTTC.

This clonotype was counted ten times or more. V gene TRBV12-3 or TRBV12-4 combines with J gene TRBJ1-3; D unresolved. The CDR3 has 15 residues. V dropped 6 bases and J dropped 2 bases, with 14 bases sitting between them. The CDR3 loop reads CASRGGLGTGNTIYF. DNA of the CDR3: TGTGCCAGCAGGGGAGGATTAGGGACTGGAAACACCATATATTTT.

The J gene is TRBJ1-4, the V gene TRBV5-1; 7 bases match TRBD1. Losses at the gene ends were 6 bases for V and 7 bases for J; bases not matched to a gene: 12. This CDR3 region has 15 residues. Germline V gene data show CDR1 as SGHRS and CDR2 as YFSETQ. CDR3 protein: CASTYMGQGGEKLFF. The CDR3 DNA sequence: TGCGCCAGCACCTACATGGGGCAGGGGGGTGAAAAACTGTTTTTT.

Concerning this clonotype: This may be a read error, as it is one base from a much larger clone. The rearrangement uses TRBV7-6 and TRBJ2-3, with D possibly being TRBD1 (5 bases). The V gene's germline CDR1 is SGHVS and CDR2 FNYEAQ. The CDR3 has 15 residues. CDR3 region: CASSPTSVSTGTQYF. DNA of the CDR3: TGTGCCAGCAGCCCCACCTCCGTTAGTACAGGTACGCAGTATTTT.

On this clonotype: One end of the junction fails to match germline, which may point to a read error. The CDR3 coding sequence is TGTGCCAGCAGTTACGCGGGGAAAGTCTCTGGAAGCACCATATATTTT. Protein product: CASSYAGKVSGSTIYF. The rearrangement joins TRBV6-2 or TRBV6-3 to TRBJ1-3; D gene uncertain. Germline lookup yields CDR1 MNHEY and CDR2 SVGEGT. The CDR3 length is 16 residues.

This clonotype was observed many times. V gene TRBV11-2 combines with J gene TRBJ2-3; D is possibly TRBD2 (5 bases). This CDR3 region has 13 residues. V shed 10 bases and J shed 1 base, with 12 bases lying between them. Germline CDR1 is SGHAT and CDR2 is FQNNGV. The CDR3 region is CATLLRGTDTQYF. CDR3 DNA sequence: TGTGCCACCCTTCTGCGGGGCACAGATACGCAGTATTTT.